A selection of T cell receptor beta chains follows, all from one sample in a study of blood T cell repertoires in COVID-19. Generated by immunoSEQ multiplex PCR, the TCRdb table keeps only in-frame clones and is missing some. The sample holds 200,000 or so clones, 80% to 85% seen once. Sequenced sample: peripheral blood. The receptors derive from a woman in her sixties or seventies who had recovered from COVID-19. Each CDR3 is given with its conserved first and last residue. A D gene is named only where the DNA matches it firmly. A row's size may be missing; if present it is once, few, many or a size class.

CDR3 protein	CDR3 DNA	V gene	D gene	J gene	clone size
CASSLNAGHDYGYTF	TGTGCCAGCAGCTTAAACGCAGGGCATGACTATGGCTACACCTTC	TRBV11-2	.	TRBJ1-2	once
CASSREGNEQFF	TGTGCCAGCAGCCGGGAGGGGAATGAGCAGTTCTTC	TRBV11-3	TRBD2	TRBJ2-1	.
CASSPGNQPQHF	TGTGCCAGCAGTCCGGGGAATCAGCCCCAGCATTTT	TRBV12-3/TRBV12-4	.	TRBJ1-5	.
CSVVPQAEAFF	TGCAGCGTGGTTCCACAGGCTGAAGCTTTCTTT	TRBV29-1	.	TRBJ1-1	.
CASTAGGSGNTIYF	TGTGCCAGCACTGCCGGGGGCTCTGGAAACACCATATATTTT	TRBV4-2	.	TRBJ1-3	.
CASSQFLSIEQYF	TGTGCCAGCAGCCAATTCCTTAGCATCGAGCAGTACTTC	TRBV3-1/TRBV3-2	.	TRBJ2-7	.
CASSHSSGAYNEQFF	TGTGCCAGCAGCCACAGTAGCGGGGCCTACAATGAGCAGTTCTTC	TRBV7-9	TRBD2	TRBJ2-1	once
CASSETGLGNTIYF	TGTGCCAGCAGTGAGACAGGGCTCGGAAACACCATATATTTT	TRBV6-1	TRBD1	TRBJ1-3	.
CASSLRGFGEKLFF	TGTGCCAGCAGCTTGAGAGGCTTTGGTGAAAAACTGTTTTTT	TRBV11-1	.	TRBJ1-4	.
CASSELEGATEAFF	TGCGCCAGCAGTGAGTTGGAGGGGGCGACTGAAGCTTTCTTT	TRBV10-1	TRBD1	TRBJ1-1	.
CASRDLSGEQYF	TGTGCTAGTAGGGACCTTAGCGGCGAGCAGTACTTC	TRBV12-5	.	TRBJ2-7	.
CASSLRQGTTEAFF	TGTGCCAGCAGCCTAAGGCAGGGGACCACTGAAGCTTTCTTT	TRBV3-1/TRBV3-2	.	TRBJ1-1	.
CASSLGEGLPDLTQETQYF	TGCGCCAGCAGCTTGGGGGAGGGGCTCCCCGACTTGACCCAAGAGACCCAGTACTTC	TRBV5-1	TRBD2	TRBJ2-5	.
CASSYSDNGNEQFF	TGTGCCAGCAGTTACTCAGACAATGGGAATGAGCAGTTCTTC	TRBV6-5	.	TRBJ2-1	.
CASRPDRDRGHEQYF	TGTGCCAGCAGACCCGACCGGGACAGGGGTCACGAGCAGTACTTC	TRBV6-5	TRBD1	TRBJ2-7	.
CASSSQRGGPDTQYF	TGTGCCAGCAGCTCACAGCGGGGGGGCCCGGATACGCAGTATTTT	TRBV7-2	TRBD2	TRBJ2-3	.
CASSYLGGGTLHF	TGTGCCAGCAGCTACCTCGGCGGGGGGACCCTCCACTTT	TRBV5-5	.	TRBJ1-6	.
CASRPDTGYGYTF	TGTGCCAGCAGGCCCGACACAGGGTATGGCTACACCTTC	TRBV6-5	.	TRBJ1-2	once